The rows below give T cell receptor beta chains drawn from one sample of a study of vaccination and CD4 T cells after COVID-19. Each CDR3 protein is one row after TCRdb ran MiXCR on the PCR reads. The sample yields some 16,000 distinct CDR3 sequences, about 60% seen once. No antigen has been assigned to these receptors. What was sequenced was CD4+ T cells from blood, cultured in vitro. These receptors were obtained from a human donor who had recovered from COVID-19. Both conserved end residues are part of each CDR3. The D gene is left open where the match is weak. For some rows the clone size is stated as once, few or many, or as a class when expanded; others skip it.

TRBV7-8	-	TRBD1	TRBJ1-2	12	TGTGCCAGCAGCACACAGGGGTATGGCTACACCTTC	CASSTQGYGYTF
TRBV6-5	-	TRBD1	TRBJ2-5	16	TGTGCCAGCAGTTACCTACAGGGGGCTTTGGGAGAGACCCAGTACTTC	CASSYLQGALGETQYF
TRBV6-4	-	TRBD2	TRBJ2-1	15	TGTGCCAGCAGTGGACTAGCGGGAGTAGCCAATGAGCAGTTCTTC	CASSGLAGVANEQFF
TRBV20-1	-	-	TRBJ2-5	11	TGCAGTGTTGCCGGCCAAGAGACCCAGTACTTC	CSVAGQETQYF
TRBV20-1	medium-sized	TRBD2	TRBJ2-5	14	TGCAGCCCTTTAGCGGGGTCATTCCAAGAGACCCAGTACTTC	CSPLAGSFQETQYF
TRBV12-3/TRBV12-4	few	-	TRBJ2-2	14	TGTGCCAGCAGTCCTACAGGGAGGGGCGGGGAGCTGTTTTTT	CASSPTGRGGELFF
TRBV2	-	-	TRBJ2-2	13	TGTGCCAGCGTCTGGGATTCAACTGGGGAGCTGTTTTTT	CASVWDSTGELFF
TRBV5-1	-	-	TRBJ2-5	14	TGCGCCAGCAGCTTTTCTGGACTCCAAGAGACCCAGTACTTC	CASSFSGLQETQYF
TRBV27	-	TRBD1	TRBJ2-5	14	TGTGCCAGCAGCTCGGCGGACAGGGCAGAGACCCAGTACTTC	CASSSADRAETQYF
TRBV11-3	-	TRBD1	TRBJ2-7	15	TGTGCCAGCAGCTCGGGACAGGGGGCTCCCAACGAGCAGTACTTC	CASSSGQGAPNEQYF
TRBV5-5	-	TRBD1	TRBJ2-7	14	TGTGCCAGCAGCATCCGACAGGGGTGGGCTAAGGAGTACTTC	CASSIRQGWAKEYF
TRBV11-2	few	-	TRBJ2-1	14	TGTGCCAGCAGCTTACTCGGAGGGGGCAATGAGCAGTTCTTC	CASSLLGGGNEQFF
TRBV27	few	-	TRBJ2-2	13	TGTGCCAGCCGGGGGTACAACACCGGGGAGCTGTTTTTT	CASRGYNTGELFF
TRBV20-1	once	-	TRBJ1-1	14	TGCAGTGCTAGAGATACCACTCGAGGCACTGAAGCTTTCTTT	CSARDTTRGTEAFF
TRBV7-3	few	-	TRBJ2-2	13	TGTGCCAGCAGCCAGTACCGCACCGGGGAGCTGTTTTTT	CASSQYRTGELFF
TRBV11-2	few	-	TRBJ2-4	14	TGTGCCAGCAGCTCCTCTCCGGGGGAAAACATTCAGTACTTC	CASSSSPGENIQYF
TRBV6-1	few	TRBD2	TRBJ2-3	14	TGTGCCAGCAGGTGGCGGGAGGTCACAGATACGCAGTATTTT	CASRWREVTDTQYF
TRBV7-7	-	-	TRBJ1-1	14	TGTGCCAACAGCTCCTCCCCGGAGGACACTGAAGCTTTCTTT	CANSSSPEDTEAFF
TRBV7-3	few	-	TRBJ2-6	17	TGTGCCAGCAGCCCACACCCCGGGACATCTGGGGCCAACGTCCTGACTTTC	CASSPHPGTSGANVLTF
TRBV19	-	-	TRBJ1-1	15	TGTGCCAGTAGTATAGGGGGGGGCGCCAACACTGAAGCTTTCTTT	CASSIGGGANTEAFF
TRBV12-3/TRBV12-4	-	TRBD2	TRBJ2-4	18	TGTGCCAGCAGTGTAACTATTCCTAGCGGGAGGGCCAAAAACATTCAGTACTTC	CASSVTIPSGRAKNIQYF
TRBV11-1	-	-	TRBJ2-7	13	TGTGCCAGCAGCTTTACTTCCTCCTACGAGCAGTACTTC	CASSFTSSYEQYF
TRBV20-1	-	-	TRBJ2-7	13	TGCAGTGCTAGAGATCCCTCCGGGGAAGAGCAGTACTTC	CSARDPSGEEQYF
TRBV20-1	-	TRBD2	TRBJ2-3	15	TGCAGTGCCTTGGAGGGGAGGGTGGGCACAGATACGCAGTATTTT	CSALEGRVGTDTQYF
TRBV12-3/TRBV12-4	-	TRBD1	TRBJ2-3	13	TGTGCCAGCAAGGACAGGGGACAAGATACGCAGTATTTT	CASKDRGQDTQYF
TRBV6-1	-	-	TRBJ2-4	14	TGTGCCAGCAGTGCCGGGACAGCCAAAAACATTCAGTACTTC	CASSAGTAKNIQYF
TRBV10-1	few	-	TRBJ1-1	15	TGCGCCAGCAGTCCCTCCGGGTCTAGGAACACTGAAGCTTTCTTT	CASSPSGSRNTEAFF
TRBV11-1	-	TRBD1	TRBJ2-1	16	TGTGCCAGCAGTACCAAACAGGGGGCTTTCTACAATGAGCAGTTCTTC	CASSTKQGAFYNEQFF
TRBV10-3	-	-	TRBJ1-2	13	TGTGCCATCAGTGGAGTTTGGGGGGACGGCTACACCTTC	CAISGVWGDGYTF
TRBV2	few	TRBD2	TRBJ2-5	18	TGTGCCAGCAGTCCCAATCTACTAGCGGGAGACCCCCCGGAGACCCAGTACTTC	CASSPNLLAGDPPETQYF
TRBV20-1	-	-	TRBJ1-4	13	TGCAGTGCCGAACCAGCCACAACTGAAAAACTGTTTTTT	CSAEPATTEKLFF
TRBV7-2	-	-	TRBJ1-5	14	TGTGCCAGCAGCTCGGATCAGGGGTATCAGCCCCAGCATTTT	CASSSDQGYQPQHF
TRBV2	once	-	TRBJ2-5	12	TGTGCCAGCAGGGATAGACAAGAGACCCAGTACTTC	CASRDRQETQYF
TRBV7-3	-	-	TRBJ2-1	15	TGTGCCAGCAGCTTCAGTCTGGCGGTGCCGAATGAGCAGTTCTTC	CASSFSLAVPNEQFF
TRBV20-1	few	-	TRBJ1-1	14	TGCAGTGCTAGAGAGGGGGGGCCGAAGACTGAAGCTTTCTTT	CSAREGGPKTEAFF
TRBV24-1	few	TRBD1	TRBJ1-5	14	TGTGCCACCAGCGATGACAGGGTTGATCAGCCCCAGCATTTT	CATSDDRVDQPQHF
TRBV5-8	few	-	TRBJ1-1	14	TGTGCCAGCAGCTTGTTACGGTTGAACACTGAAGCTTTCTTT	CASSLLRLNTEAFF